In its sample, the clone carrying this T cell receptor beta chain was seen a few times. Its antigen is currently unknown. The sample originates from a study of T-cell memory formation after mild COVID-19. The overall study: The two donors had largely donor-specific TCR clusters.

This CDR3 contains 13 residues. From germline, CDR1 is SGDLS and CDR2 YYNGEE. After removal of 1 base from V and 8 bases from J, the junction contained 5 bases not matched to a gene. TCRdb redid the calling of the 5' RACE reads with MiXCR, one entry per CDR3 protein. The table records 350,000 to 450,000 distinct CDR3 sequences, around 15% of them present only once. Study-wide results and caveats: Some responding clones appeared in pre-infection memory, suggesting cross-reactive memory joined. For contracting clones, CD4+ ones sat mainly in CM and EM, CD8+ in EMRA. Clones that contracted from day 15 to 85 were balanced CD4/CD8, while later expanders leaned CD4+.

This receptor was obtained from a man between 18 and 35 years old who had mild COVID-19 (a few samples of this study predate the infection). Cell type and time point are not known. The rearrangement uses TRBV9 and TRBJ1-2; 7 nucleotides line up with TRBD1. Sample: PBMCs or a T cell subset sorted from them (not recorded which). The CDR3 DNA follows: TGTGCCAGCAGCGTACGACAGGGAAACGGCTACACCTTC. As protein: CASSVRQGNGYTF.